This TCR beta chain emerged from a study of OX40 agonist ivuxolimab in advanced cancers. Study-level results: Averaged across samples, CD8+ T cells carried more expanded clones than CD4+ did.

TCRdb keeps only in-frame clones here, not all; method: immunoSEQ multiplex PCR. The table lists some 50,000 clones, 88% of them singletons. If patients had autoimmune disease history or systemic immunosuppression, they were excluded. On this clone: Its antigen is undetermined.

The starting material was CD4+ or CD8+ T cells sorted from blood, obtained in a trial of the OX40 agonist ivuxolimab. The TCR sequence derives from an adult with an advanced solid tumor such as melanoma, head and neck, liver or kidney cancer.

The CDR3 sequence is CASSLGLAGVEQFF. The CDR3 DNA is TGTGCCAGCAGCCTGGGGCTAGCGGGAGTGGAGCAGTTCTTC. The genes are TRBV7-8 and TRBJ2-1, with TRBD2 matching 10 bases. Trimming cost V 5 bases and J 10 bases; bases outside gene matches: 8. Germline V gene data show CDR1 as SGHVS and CDR2 as FQNEAQ. CDR3 length: 14 amino acids.